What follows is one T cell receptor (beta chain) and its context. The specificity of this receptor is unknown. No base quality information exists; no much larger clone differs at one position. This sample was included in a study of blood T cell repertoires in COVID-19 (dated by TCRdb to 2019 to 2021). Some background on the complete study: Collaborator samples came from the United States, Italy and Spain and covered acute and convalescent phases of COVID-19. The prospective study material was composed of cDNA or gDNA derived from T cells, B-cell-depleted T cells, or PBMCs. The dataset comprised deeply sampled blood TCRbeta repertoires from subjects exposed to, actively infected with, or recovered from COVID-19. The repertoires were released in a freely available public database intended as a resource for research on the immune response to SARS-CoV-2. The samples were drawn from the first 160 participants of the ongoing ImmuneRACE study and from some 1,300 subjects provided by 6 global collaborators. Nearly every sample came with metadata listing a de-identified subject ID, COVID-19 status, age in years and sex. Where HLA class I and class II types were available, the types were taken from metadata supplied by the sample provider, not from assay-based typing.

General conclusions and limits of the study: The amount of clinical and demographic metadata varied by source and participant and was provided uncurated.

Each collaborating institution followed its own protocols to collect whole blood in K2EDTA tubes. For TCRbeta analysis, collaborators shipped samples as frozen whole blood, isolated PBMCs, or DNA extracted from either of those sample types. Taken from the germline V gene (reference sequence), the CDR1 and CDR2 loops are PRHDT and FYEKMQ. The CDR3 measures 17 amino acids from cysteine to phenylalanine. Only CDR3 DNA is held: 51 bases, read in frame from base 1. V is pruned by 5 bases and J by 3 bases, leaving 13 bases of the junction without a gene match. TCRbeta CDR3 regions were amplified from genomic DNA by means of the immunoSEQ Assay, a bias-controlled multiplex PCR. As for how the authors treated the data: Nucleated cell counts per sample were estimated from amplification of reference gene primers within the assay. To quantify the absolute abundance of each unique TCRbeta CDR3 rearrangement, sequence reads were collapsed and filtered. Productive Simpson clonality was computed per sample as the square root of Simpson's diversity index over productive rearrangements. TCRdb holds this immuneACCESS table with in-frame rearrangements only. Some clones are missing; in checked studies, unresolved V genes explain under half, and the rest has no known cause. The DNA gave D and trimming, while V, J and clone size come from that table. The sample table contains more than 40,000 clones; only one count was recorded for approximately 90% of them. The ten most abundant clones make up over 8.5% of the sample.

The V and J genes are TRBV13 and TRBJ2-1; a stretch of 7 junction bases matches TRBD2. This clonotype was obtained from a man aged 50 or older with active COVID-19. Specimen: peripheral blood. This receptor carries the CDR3 CASSPWVAGDIYNEQFF. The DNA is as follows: TGTGCCAGCAGCCCCTGGGTCGCGGGGGATATCTACAATGAGCAGTTCTTC. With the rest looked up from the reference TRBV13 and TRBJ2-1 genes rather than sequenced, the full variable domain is AAGVIQSPRHLIKEKRETATLKCYPIPRHDTVYWYQQGPGQDPQFLISFYEKMQSDKGSIPDRFSAQQFSDYHSELNMSSLELGDSALYFCASSPWVAGDIYNEQFFGPGTRLTVL.